This TCR beta chain was sequenced during a study of human T cells and chemical hapten exposure. Germline CDR1 and CDR2: SGHRS and YFSETQ. The CDR3 covers 14 residues. Trimming left V 4 bases short and J 3 bases short, with 14 bases between. TCRdb ran MiXCR on the RACE reads and lists one entry per CDR3 protein. The sample shows 200,000 to 300,000 distinct CDR3 sequences, about 9.4% of them seen only once. General observations from the study: The number of TCRs above 1 in 1000 frequency did not change after DPC sensitization.

Indicated time point: pre-sensitization, week 0. Treatment noted: therapeutic diphenylcyclopropenone sensitization with weekly scalp DPC. The donor pool consisted of alopecia patients aged 18 to 70 years, considered suitable for DPC. As concerns this clonotype: Its cognate antigen is unknown.

The sample was whole blood, taken in connection with sensitization to the hapten diphenylcyclopropenone (DPC). This TCR was recovered from a woman aged 40-49 years with alopecia areata. Some clones in this sample may be carry-over from other donors' samples. The chain links TRBV5-1 to TRBJ2-7; TRBD1 is a possible D gene (7 bases). CDR3 nucleotide sequence: TGCGCCAGCAGCCCCCAGGGGGGCCACTACGAGCAGTACTTC. Translated: CASSPQGGHYEQYF.